The present T cell receptor beta chain was sequenced within a study of blood T cell repertoires in COVID-19. Study as a whole: Samples representing acute and convalescent COVID-19 were sourced from the United States, Italy and Spain.

In the authors' workflow: Reference gene primer amplification gave estimated nucleated cell counts. The table came from immunoSEQ multiplex PCR; TCRdb's copy has only in-frame clones and leaves some out. From that table come the V and J calls and clone size; the DNA was used to work out D and trimming. The data contain fewer than 50,000 clones, around 80% of them singletons. The material sequenced was peripheral blood. The origin of this receptor is a woman older than 75 with active or convalescent COVID-19.

The CDR3 bases are TGTGCCAGCTCACCCGGGACAGCAGTCTACGAGCAGTACTTC. Residues: CASSPGTAVYEQYF. The chain is built from TRBV18 and TRBJ2-7, with 7 bases matching TRBD1. V was pared by 3 bases and J by 3 bases, with 5 bases of the junction left unmatched. Germline V gene data show CDR1 as KGHSH and CDR2 as LQKENI. The CDR3 consists of 14 residues.